Each of the 30 T cell receptor beta chains below was sequenced from the same sample in a study of graft-versus-host responses after intestinal transplantation. This table comes from immunoSEQ multiplex PCR, and its TCRdb copy is limited to in-frame clones, with some not included. The sample holds some 18,000 clones; over 75% are singletons and the top ten take 1.9%. The sample here was PBMCs, taken 350 to 400 days after transplant. These TCRs come from a human patient who received an intestinal transplant, so some T cells may come from the graft donor.

The DNA of the CDR3 is TGTGCCAGCAGTGAGACTAGCGGGAGCCCTGGGACGCAGTATTTT. This gives the protein CASSETSGSPGTQYF. The gene calls are TRBV2 and TRBJ2-3, with 12 bases fitting TRBD2. J was trimmed by 9 bases and V by 3 bases; bases with no gene match: 7. Germline loops: CDR1 SNHLY, CDR2 FYNNEI. There are 15 residues in the CDR3.

The chain combines TRBV6-5 with TRBJ2-7, with TRBD1 matching 7 bases. Germline CDR1 and CDR2: MNHEY and SVGAGI. CDR3 length equals 13 residues. The ends lost 5 bases at V and 3 bases at J; junction bases unmatched: 4. The CDR3 loop reads CASSAGTDYEQYF. Here the CDR3 DNA reads TGTGCCAGCAGTGCCGGGACAGACTACGAGCAGTACTTC.

The chain uses TRBV29-1 and TRBJ2-1; 9 positions match TRBD2. CDR1 and CDR2 (germline): SQVTM, ANQGSEA. J gave up 9 bases and V 0 bases, and 9 bases lay outside the gene matches. This CDR3 region has 15 residues. CDR3 protein: CSVEEIAGVYGEQFF. The CDR3 DNA follows: TGCAGCGTTGAAGAGATAGCGGGAGTGTACGGTGAGCAGTTCTTC.

Note on this clone: Other DNA sequences of this sample code for an identical CDR3. This sequence joins TRBV2 and TRBJ2-3; 11 nucleotides agree with TRBD2. The junction had 10 bases not matched to a gene; V was cut back by 7 bases and J by 4 bases. Germline V gene lookup returns CDR1 SNHLY and CDR2 FYNNEI. CDR3 length: 16 amino acids. The CDR3 spells CASIGWASGGSDTQYF. The CDR3 nucleotides are TGTGCCAGCATAGGCTGGGCTAGCGGGGGGTCAGATACGCAGTATTTT.

The chain has TRBV5-1 and TRBJ2-7; 12 nucleotides match TRBD2. CDR1 is SGHRS and CDR2 is YFSETQ in the germline V gene. CDR3 length: 16 amino acids. V lost 4 bases to trimming and J lost 1 base; unmatched junction nucleotides: 6. The CDR3 nucleotides read TGCGCCAGCAGCCCCGCTCTAGCGGGGGGGTCCTACGAGCAGTACTTC. It codes for CASSPALAGGSYEQYF.

This chain connects TRBV25-1 to TRBJ2-5; 8 nucleotides match TRBD2. CDR1 is MGHDK, CDR2 SYGVNS, per germline. The CDR3 is 11 residues long. Unmatched junction bases numbered 3, after V lost 11 bases and J lost 4 bases. The CDR3 DNA follows: TGTGCCGCAGCGGGGGCAGAGACCCAGTACTTC. Translating it yields CAAAGAETQYF.

A few counts support this clone. The rearrangement uses TRBV6-5 and TRBJ2-6, with 9 bases fitting TRBD1. The CDR3 is made up of 16 amino acids. Germline V lookup: CDR1 MNHEY, CDR2 SVGAGI. J was trimmed by 2 bases and V by 4 bases; bases with no gene match: 3. CDR3 DNA sequence: TGTGCCAGCAGTTCCCGGACAGGGGCTGGGGCCAACGTCCTGACTTTC. As protein: CASSSRTGAGANVLTF.

The chain combines TRBV9 with TRBJ2-3; 8 positions match TRBD2. The V segment lost 4 bases and the J segment 3 bases; nucleotides outside the gene matches: 13. The CDR3 contains 17 residues. The V gene's germline CDR1 is SGDLS and CDR2 YYNGEE. Here the CDR3 reads CASSPLTGGPKTDTQYF. CDR3 DNA sequence: TGTGCCAGCAGCCCCCTTACGGGGGGGCCGAAAACAGATACGCAGTATTTT.

This clone came up once. This chain links TRBV11-1 with TRBJ2-1, with D tentatively TRBD2 (6 bases). From germline, CDR1 is SGHAT and CDR2 FQDESV (reference sequence). V lost 1 base and J 4 bases, leaving 8 bases between the germline ends. This CDR3 has 14 amino acids. The CDR3 bases are TGTGCCAGCAGCTTAGGGACTACATACAATGAGCAGTTCTTC. Translation gives CASSLGTTYNEQFF.

This clone has a single count. The chain links TRBV23-1 to TRBJ2-7, with D possibly matching TRBD2 (6 bases). TRBV23-1 is noted as an ORF with a role that remains uncertain. Trimming took off 2 bases at V and 6 bases at J, with 17 bases between the two ends. CDR3 length: 15 residues. The CDR3 spells CASSQAQEGRFEQYF. The CDR3 DNA follows: TGCGCCAGCAGTCAAGCGCAGGAAGGGAGGTTCGAGCAGTACTTC.

The CDR3 is CASSLGTGRRGYTF. The CDR3, as DNA: TGTGCCAGCAGCTTAGGGACAGGGAGACGTGGCTACACCTTC. The chain couples TRBV7-9 to TRBJ1-2; 8 bases agree with TRBD1. The length of the CDR3 is 14 residues. V lost 1 base, J lost 7 bases, and 5 bases stayed unmatched. Per the germline V gene, CDR1 is SEHNR and CDR2 is FQNEAQ (reference sequence). Complete variable domain (other parts from reference TRBV7-9 and TRBJ1-2): DTGVSQNPRHKITKRGQNVTFRCDPISEHNRLYWYRQTLGQGPEFLTYFQNEAQLEKSRLLSDRFSAERPKGSFSTLEIQRTEQGDSAMYLCASSLGTGRRGYTFGSGTRLTVV.

The chain combines TRBV19 with TRBJ2-3; D tentatively fits TRBD1 or TRBD2 (6 bases each). The ends were cut back, 8 bases at V and 7 bases at J, with 13 bases in the middle. The germline V gene encodes CDR1 LNHDA and CDR2 SQIVND (reference sequence). This CDR3 is 12 amino acids long. The CDR3 region is CASSYGGNTQYF. The CDR3 DNA reads TGTGCCAGTTCGTACGGGGGCAATACGCAGTATTTT.

The rearrangement links TRBV18 to TRBJ2-5; 8 bases map to TRBD1. Near its end, the DNA agrees better with TRBJ2-7, so the J call may be wrong. In germline, CDR1 is KGHSH, CDR2 LQKENI. The CDR3 has 15 residues. CDR3 loop: CASSPEDRATYEQYF. CDR3 nucleotide sequence: TGTGCCAGCTCACCCGAGGACAGGGCCACCTACGAGCAGTACTTC.

The chain couples TRBV10-3 to TRBJ1-5; 7 bases are a match to TRBD1. Trimming took 4 bases from V and 5 from J; bases not matched to a gene: 8. The CDR3 runs to 15 residues. CDR1 and CDR2 from the germline V gene are ENHRY and SYGVKD. CDR3 bases: TGTGCCATCAGTGTCACCGGGACAGAGGATCAGCCCCAGCATTTT. Amino acids: CAISVTGTEDQPQHF.

This clone was recorded once. V usage is TRBV28 and J usage is TRBJ1-3; possible D gene TRBD1, 5 bases. Trimming left V 4 bases short and J 3 bases short, with 10 bases between. Germline V gene data show CDR1 as MDHEN and CDR2 as SYDVKM. The CDR3 is made up of 14 amino acids. The CDR3 region has the DNA TGTGCCAGCAGTTCGGGGGTCCGTGGAAACACCATATATTTT. It codes for CASSSGVRGNTIYF.

Only a few counts were recorded for this clone. The chain uses TRBV30 and TRBJ2-2, with 14 bases matching TRBD2. Looked up from germline, CDR1 is GTSNPN and CDR2 is SVGIG (reference sequence). V was clipped by 2 bases and J by 6 bases; unmatched bases: 2. This CDR3 has 15 amino acids. This CDR3 reads CAWSLGLAGAGELFF. The CDR3 coding sequence is TGTGCCTGGAGTCTGGGACTAGCGGGGGCCGGGGAGCTGTTTTTT.

This clone was observed once. This sequence joins TRBV18 and TRBJ2-3; 8 bases are a match to TRBD1. CDR1 is KGHSH and CDR2 is LQKENI in the germline V gene. Unmatched junction bases numbered 10, after V lost 3 bases and J lost 8 bases. The CDR3 is 15 amino acids. The DNA of the CDR3 is TGTGCCAGCTCACCCACCGGGACAGGTTTCCTTACGCAGTATTTT. Residues: CASSPTGTGFLTQYF.

This chain links TRBV18 with TRBJ2-7, with TRBD2 identical over 9 bases. The CDR3 spans 12 residues. V was clipped by 5 bases and J by 6 bases; unmatched bases: 2. CDR1 and CDR2 from the germline V gene are KGHSH and LQKENI. DNA for the CDR3: TGTGCCAGCTCAGAGACTAGCGGCGAGCAGTACTTC. Translation: CASSETSGEQYF.

The chain links TRBV28 to TRBJ1-2, with D perhaps TRBD1 (6 bases). This CDR3 spans 15 amino acids. Trimming left V 5 bases short and J 0 bases short, with 13 bases between. CDR1 is MDHEN and CDR2 is SYDVKM in the germline V gene. CDR3 region: CASSPGDKTNYGYTF. Written as DNA, the CDR3 is TGTGCCAGCAGTCCGGGGGACAAAACTAACTATGGCTACACCTTC.

The rearrangement uses TRBV2 and TRBJ2-5; the match to TRBD1 covers 11 bases. Germline assignment: CDR1 SNHLY and CDR2 FYNNEI. J was trimmed by 9 bases and V by 7 bases; bases with no gene match: 10. The CDR3 spans 14 residues. CDR3 DNA sequence: TGTGCCAGCACTATAAGTCGGGGACAGGGGGCCCAGTACTTC. It codes for CASTISRGQGAQYF. Variable domain in full (rest from reference TRBV2 and TRBJ2-5): EPEVTQTPSHQVTQMGQEVILRCVPISNHLYFYWYRQILGQKVEFLVSFYNNEISEKSEIFDDQFSVERPDGSNFTLKIRSTKLEDSAMYFCASTISRGQGAQYFGPGTRLLVL.

V gene TRBV27 combines with J gene TRBJ2-7; perhaps TRBD1 as D (5 bases). Germline CDR1 and CDR2: MNHEY and SMNVEV (reference sequence). V was clipped by 6 bases and J by 1 base, with 19 bases between them. The CDR3 consists of 16 residues. The CDR3 DNA sequence: TGTGCCAGCAGCCAAAGGATAGGGGTTGGGTCCTACGAGCAGTACTTC. This codes for CASSQRIGVGSYEQYF.

The V and J genes are TRBV4-1 and TRBJ1-3, with 7 bases identical to TRBD1. CDR3 size: 17 residues. J lost 3 bases, V lost 4 bases, and 12 bases had no gene match. Germline V gene sequence: CDR1 MGHRA, CDR2 YSYEKL. Written as DNA, the CDR3 is TGCGCCAGCAGCCGCTATCAGGGGGTAGGAAGTGGAAACACCATATATTTT. Encoded protein: CASSRYQGVGSGNTIYF.

This chain links TRBV6-1 with TRBJ2-3; D is ambiguous. The CDR3 has 16 residues. Trimming shortened V by 2 bases and J by 1 base, and 13 bases separated the two germline ends. CDR1 is MNHNS and CDR2 is SASEGT in the germline V gene. The CDR3 loop reads CASSESRTAGTDTQYF. The CDR3 nucleotides are TGTGCCAGCAGTGAATCCAGGACGGCTGGCACAGATACGCAGTATTTT.

The chain uses TRBV7-9 and TRBJ2-1; D ambiguous. V was clipped by 3 bases and J by 3 bases, with 6 bases between them. Germline V gives CDR1 SEHNR, CDR2 FQNEAQ (reference sequence). This CDR3 is 13 amino acids long. The CDR3 reads CASSFGLYNEQFF. The CDR3 nucleotides are TGTGCCAGCAGCTTCGGCCTCTACAATGAGCAGTTCTTC.

This chain connects TRBV7-7 to TRBJ2-6; D not resolved. V was cut by 5 bases and J by 0 bases, with 11 bases left in between. CDR1 SSHAT and CDR2 FNYEAQ come from the germline V gene (reference sequence). CDR3 length: 16 amino acids. In DNA form, the CDR3 reads TGTGCCAGCAGCAACCTGAAATTCTCTGGGGCCAACGTCCTGACTTTC. It translates to CASSNLKFSGANVLTF.

The chain recombines TRBV6-5 with TRBJ1-1; D gene unclear. The V end was cut by 8 bases, the J end by 4 bases, with 14 bases between. This CDR3 spans 13 amino acids. CDR1 MNHEY and CDR2 SVGAGI come from the germline V gene. The chain's CDR3 is CASRVGGITEAFF. The DNA for the CDR3 is TGTGCCAGCCGGGTTGGCGGGATCACTGAAGCTTTCTTT.

This clone is a singleton in its sample. The V and J genes are TRBV19 and TRBJ2-2; no definite D call. Trimming shortened V by 3 bases and J by 1 base, and 9 bases separated the two germline ends. Germline CDR1 and CDR2: LNHDA and SQIVND (reference sequence). This CDR3 comprises 15 residues. In nucleotides, the CDR3 is TGTGCCAGTAGTATCTGGTGGGAGAACACCGGGGAGCTGTTTTTT. Protein product: CASSIWWENTGELFF. Variable domain in full (rest from reference TRBV19 and TRBJ2-2): DGGITQSPKYLFRKEGQNVTLSCEQNLNHDAMYWYRQDPGQGLRLIYYSQIVNDFQKGDIAEGYSVSREKKESFPLTVTSAQKNPTAFYLCASSIWWENTGELFFGEGSRLTVL.

This clone was counted a single time. The chain links TRBV7-8 to TRBJ1-1; no clear D gene. The CDR3 is 16 amino acids. Germline CDR1 and CDR2: SGHVS and FQNEAQ. Trimming removed 5 bases at V and 1 base at J, with 17 bases between. The CDR3, as DNA: TGTGCCAGCAGCCCGGGTCGGGAGTCGTGGAACACTGAAGCTTTCTTT. It yields the protein CASSPGRESWNTEAFF.

V and J are TRBV9 and TRBJ2-2, with 8 bases identical to TRBD1. Trimming took 6 bases from V and 8 from J; bases not matched to a gene: 3. Germline V CDR1 and CDR2: SGDLS, YYNGEE. The CDR3 length is 12 residues. The CDR3 here is CASTRGRGELFF. In nucleotides, the CDR3 is TGTGCCAGCACCAGGGGGCGAGGGGAGCTGTTTTTT.

This chain joins TRBV11-1 and TRBJ2-4; 8 bases map to TRBD2. V was pared by 3 bases and J by 0 bases, with 4 bases of the junction left unmatched. This CDR3 has 16 amino acids. Germline loops: CDR1 SGHAT, CDR2 FQDESV (reference sequence). The CDR3, as DNA: TGTGCCAGCAGCTTCTCTAGCGGGTTAGCCAAAAACATTCAGTACTTC. Translating it yields CASSFSSGLAKNIQYF.